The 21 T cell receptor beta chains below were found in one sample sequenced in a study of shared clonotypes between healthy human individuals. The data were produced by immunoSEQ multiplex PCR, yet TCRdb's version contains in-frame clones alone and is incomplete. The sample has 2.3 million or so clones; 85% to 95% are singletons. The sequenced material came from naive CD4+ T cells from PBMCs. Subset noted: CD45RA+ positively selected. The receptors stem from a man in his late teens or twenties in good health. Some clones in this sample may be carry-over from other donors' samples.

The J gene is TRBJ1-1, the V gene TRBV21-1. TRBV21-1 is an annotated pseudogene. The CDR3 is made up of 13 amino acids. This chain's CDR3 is CASSIHRNTEAFF. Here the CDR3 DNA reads TGTGCCAGCAGTATCCATAGGAACACTGAAGCTTTCTTT.

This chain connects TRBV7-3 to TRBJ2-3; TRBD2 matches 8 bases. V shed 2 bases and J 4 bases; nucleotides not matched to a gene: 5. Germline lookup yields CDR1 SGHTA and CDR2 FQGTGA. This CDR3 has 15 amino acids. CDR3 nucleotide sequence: TGTGCCAGCAGCTTAGAGGAGCGGGAGTCAGATACGCAGTATTTT. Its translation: CASSLEERESDTQYF. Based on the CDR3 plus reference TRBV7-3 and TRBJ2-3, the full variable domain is GAGVSQTPSNKVTEKGKYVELRCDPISGHTALYWYRQSLGQGPEFLIYFQGTGAADDSGLPNDRFFAVRPEGSVSTLKIQRTERGDSAVYLCASSLEERESDTQYFGPGTRLTVL.

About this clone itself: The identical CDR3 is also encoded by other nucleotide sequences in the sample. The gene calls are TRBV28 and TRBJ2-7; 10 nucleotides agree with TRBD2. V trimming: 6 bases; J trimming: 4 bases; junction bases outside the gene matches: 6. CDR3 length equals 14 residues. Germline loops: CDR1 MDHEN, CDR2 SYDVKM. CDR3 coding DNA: TGTGCCAGCAGGGCTAGCGGGAGTGTTTACGAGCAGTACTTC. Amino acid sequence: CASRASGSVYEQYF.

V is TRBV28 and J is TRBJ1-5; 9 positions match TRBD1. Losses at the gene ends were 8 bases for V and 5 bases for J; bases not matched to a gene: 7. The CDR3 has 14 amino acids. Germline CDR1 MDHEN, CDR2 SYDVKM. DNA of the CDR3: TGTGCCAGCTCCCGGACAGGGGATTATCAGCCCCAGCATTTT. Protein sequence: CASSRTGDYQPQHF.

Here the CDR3 reads CASSMREASTDTQYF. CDR3 coding DNA: TGTGCCAGCAGTATGCGGGAGGCTAGCACAGATACGCAGTATTTT. The rearrangement uses TRBV27 and TRBJ2-3, with TRBD2 identical over 8 bases. This CDR3 region has 15 residues. Per the germline V gene, CDR1 is MNHEY and CDR2 is SMNVEV (reference sequence). Trimming cost V 5 bases and J 0 bases; bases outside gene matches: 4.

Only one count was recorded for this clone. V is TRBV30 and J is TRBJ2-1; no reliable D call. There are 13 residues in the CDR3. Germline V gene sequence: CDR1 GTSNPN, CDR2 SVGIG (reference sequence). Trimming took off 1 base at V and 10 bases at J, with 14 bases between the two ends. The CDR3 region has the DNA TGTGCCTGGAGTGACCTCGTTGGGTCGGAGCAGTTCTTC. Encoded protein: CAWSDLVGSEQFF.

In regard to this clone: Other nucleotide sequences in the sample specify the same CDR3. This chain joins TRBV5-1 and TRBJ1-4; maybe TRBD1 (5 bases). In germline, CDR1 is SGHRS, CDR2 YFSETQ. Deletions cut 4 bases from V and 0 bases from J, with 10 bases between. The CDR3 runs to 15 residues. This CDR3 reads CASSPGGATNEKLFF. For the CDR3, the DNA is TGCGCCAGCAGCCCTGGGGGGGCAACTAATGAAAAACTGTTTTTT.

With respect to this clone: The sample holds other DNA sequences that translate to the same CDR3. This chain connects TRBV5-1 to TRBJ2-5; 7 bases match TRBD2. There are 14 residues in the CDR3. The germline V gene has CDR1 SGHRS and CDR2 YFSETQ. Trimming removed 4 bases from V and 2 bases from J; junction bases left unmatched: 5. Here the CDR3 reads CASSLAGDQETQYF. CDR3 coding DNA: TGCGCCAGCAGCCTTGCGGGAGATCAAGAGACCCAGTACTTC.

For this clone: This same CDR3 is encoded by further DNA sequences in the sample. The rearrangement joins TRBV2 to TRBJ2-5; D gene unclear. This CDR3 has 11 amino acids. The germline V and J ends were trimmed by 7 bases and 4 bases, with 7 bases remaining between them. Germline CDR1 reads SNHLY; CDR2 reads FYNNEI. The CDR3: CASKLGETQYF. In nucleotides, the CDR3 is TGTGCCAGCAAATTGGGAGAGACCCAGTACTTC.

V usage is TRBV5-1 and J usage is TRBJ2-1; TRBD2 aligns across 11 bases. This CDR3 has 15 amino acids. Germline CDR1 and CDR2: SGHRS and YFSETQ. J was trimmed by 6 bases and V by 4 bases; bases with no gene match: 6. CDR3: CASSITSGSRNEQFF. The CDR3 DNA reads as TGCGCCAGCAGCATAACTAGCGGGAGTCGCAATGAGCAGTTCTTC. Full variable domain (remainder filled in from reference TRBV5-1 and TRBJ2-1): KAGVTQTPRYLIKTRGQQVTLSCSPISGHRSVSWYQQTPGQGLQFLFEYFSETQRNKGNFPGRFSGRQFSNSRSEMNVSTLELGDSALYLCASSITSGSRNEQFFGPGTRLTVL.

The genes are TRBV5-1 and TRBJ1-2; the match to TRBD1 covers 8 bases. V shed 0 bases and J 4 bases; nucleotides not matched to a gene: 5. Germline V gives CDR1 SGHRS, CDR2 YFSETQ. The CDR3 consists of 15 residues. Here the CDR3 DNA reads TGCGCCAGCAGCTTGGACAGGGGGGCTAGCTATGGCTACACCTTC. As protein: CASSLDRGASYGYTF.

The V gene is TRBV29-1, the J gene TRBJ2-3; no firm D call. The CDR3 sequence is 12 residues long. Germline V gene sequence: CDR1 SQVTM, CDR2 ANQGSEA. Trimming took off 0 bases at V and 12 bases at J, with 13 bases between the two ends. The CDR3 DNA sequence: TGCAGCGTTGAAGATCGTTCCGGGTCTCAGTATTTT. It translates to CSVEDRSGSQYF.

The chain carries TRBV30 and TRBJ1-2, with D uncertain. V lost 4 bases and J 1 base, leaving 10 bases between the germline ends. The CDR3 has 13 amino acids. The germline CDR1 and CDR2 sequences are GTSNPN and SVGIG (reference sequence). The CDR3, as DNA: TGTGCCTGGATTGAAGGCAGTAACTATGGCTACACCTTC. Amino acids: CAWIEGSNYGYTF.

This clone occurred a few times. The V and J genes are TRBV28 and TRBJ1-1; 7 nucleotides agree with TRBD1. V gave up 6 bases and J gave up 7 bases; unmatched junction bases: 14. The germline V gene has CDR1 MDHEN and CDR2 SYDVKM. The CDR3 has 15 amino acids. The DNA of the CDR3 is TGTGCCAGCAGCACACCGGGACGTCGACAGGGTGAAGCTTTCTTT. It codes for CASSTPGRRQGEAFF. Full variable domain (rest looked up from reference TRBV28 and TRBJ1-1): DVKVTQSSRYLVKRTGEKVFLECVQDMDHENMFWYRQDPGLGLRLIYFSYDVKMKEKGDIPEGYSVSREKKERFSLILESASTNQTSMYLCASSTPGRRQGEAFFGQGTRLTVV.

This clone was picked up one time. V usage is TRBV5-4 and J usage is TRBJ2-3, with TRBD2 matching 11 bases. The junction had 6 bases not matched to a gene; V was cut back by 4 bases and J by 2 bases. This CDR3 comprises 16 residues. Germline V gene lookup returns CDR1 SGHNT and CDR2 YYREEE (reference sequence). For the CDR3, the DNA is TGTGCCAGCAGCCGAAGACTAGCGGGGACCACAGATACGCAGTATTTT. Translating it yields CASSRRLAGTTDTQYF.

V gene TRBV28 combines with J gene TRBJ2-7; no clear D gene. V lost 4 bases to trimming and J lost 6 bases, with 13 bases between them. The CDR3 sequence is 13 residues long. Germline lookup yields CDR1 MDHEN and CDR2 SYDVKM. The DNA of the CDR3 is TGTGCCAGCAGTTGGACGGCTCGTGGCGAGCAGTACTTC. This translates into CASSWTARGEQYF.

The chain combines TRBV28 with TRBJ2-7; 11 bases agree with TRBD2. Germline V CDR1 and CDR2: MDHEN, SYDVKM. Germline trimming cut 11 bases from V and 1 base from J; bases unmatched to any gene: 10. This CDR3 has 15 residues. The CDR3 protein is CAGTSRTSGSYEQYF. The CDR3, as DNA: TGTGCCGGCACGAGCCGGACTAGCGGGTCCTACGAGCAGTACTTC.

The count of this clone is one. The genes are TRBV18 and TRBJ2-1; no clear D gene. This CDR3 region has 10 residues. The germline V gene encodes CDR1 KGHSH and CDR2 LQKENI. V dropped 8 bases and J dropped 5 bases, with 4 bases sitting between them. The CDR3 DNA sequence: TGTGCCAGCCGAAACAATGAGCAGTTCTTC. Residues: CASRNNEQFF.

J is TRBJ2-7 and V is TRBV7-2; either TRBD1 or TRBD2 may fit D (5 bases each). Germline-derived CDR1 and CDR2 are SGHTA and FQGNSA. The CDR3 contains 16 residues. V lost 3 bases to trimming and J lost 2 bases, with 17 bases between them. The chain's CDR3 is CASSFRGRTKPYEQYF. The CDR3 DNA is TGTGCCAGCAGCTTTCGGGGCAGGACCAAACCCTACGAGCAGTACTTC.

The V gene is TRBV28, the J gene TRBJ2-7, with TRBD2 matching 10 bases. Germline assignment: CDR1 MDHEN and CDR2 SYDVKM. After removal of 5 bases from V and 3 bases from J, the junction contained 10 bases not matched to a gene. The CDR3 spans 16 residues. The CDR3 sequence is CASSEGGLANVYEQYF. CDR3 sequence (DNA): TGTGCCAGCAGTGAAGGGGGACTAGCGAACGTCTACGAGCAGTACTTC.

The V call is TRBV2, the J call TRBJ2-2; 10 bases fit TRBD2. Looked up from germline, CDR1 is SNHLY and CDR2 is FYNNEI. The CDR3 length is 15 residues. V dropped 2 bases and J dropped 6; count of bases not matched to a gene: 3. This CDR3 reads CASSEIAGGPGELFF. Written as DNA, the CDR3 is TGTGCCAGCAGTGAAATAGCGGGAGGTCCCGGGGAGCTGTTTTTT.